Each of the 5 T cell receptor beta chains below was sequenced from the same sample in a study of T cells in Graves' hyperthyroidism and ophthalmopathy. RNA transcripts yielded amplified TCR beta CDR3 regions. The primer set for the first-round RT-PCR of the TCR CDR3 was HTBI. TCRdb ran MiXCR on the multiplex PCR reads and lists one entry per CDR3 protein. Of some 360,000 distinct CDR3 sequences in the sample, 11% to 15% are singletons; the top ten hold 9.5% to 12%. Sequencing was performed on blood. The receptors shown here come from a woman aged 60-75 years with Graves' hyperthyroidism.

This clonotype occurred many times. The chain carries TRBV6-1 and TRBJ1-1; D is possibly TRBD1 (6 bases). Trimming cost V 10 bases and J 3 bases, with 18 bases left between them. The germline V gene has CDR1 MNHNS and CDR2 SASEGT. This CDR3 is built from 14 residues. CDR3 in amino acids: CATHIGGADTEAFF. The CDR3 DNA is TGTGCCACCCACATAGGGGGGGCGGACACTGAAGCTTTCTTT.

This chain joins TRBV18 and TRBJ2-7; 8 positions agree with TRBD2. Losses at the gene ends were 4 bases for V and 1 base for J; bases not matched to a gene: 12. CDR1 is KGHSH and CDR2 is LQKENI in the germline V gene. The CDR3 consists of 17 residues. The CDR3 reads CASSRAGLAGGSYEQYF. The CDR3 region has the DNA TGTGCCAGCTCACGAGCGGGGCTGGCGGGAGGATCCTACGAGCAGTACTTC.

This clonotype was seen ten or more times. V and J are TRBV29-1 and TRBJ1-1; weak D call: TRBD1 (5 bases). The CDR3 sequence is 12 residues long. CDR1 is SQVTM, CDR2 ANQGSEA, per germline. With 0 bases removed from V and 10 bases from J, the gap between germline ends came to 12 bases. The CDR3 sequence is CSVEDRGVGAFF. The CDR3 DNA follows: TGCAGCGTTGAAGATCGGGGGGTGGGAGCTTTCTTT.

The V and J genes are TRBV7-9 and TRBJ2-2; 13 bases align to TRBD2. The CDR3 sequence is 18 residues long. Germline values: CDR1 SEHNR, CDR2 FQNEAQ (reference sequence). V lost 2 bases, J lost 5 bases, and 8 bases stayed unmatched. CDR3 in amino acids: CASSLWRRGLAGTGELFF. In nucleotides, the CDR3 is TGTGCCAGCAGCTTATGGCGTCGGGGACTAGCGGGAACCGGGGAGCTGTTTTTT. The full variable domain, completed using reference TRBV7-9 and TRBJ2-2, is DTGVSQNPRHKITKRGQNVTFRCDPISEHNRLYWYRQTLGQGPEFLTYFQNEAQLEKSRLLSDRFSAERPKGSFSTLEIQRTEQGDSAMYLCASSLWRRGLAGTGELFFGEGSRLTVL.

V is TRBV5-1 and J is TRBJ2-5, with no clear D. The germline CDR1 and CDR2 sequences are SGHRS and YFSETQ. This CDR3 comprises 13 residues. V lost 0 bases and J 0 bases, leaving 3 bases between the germline ends. CDR3 coding DNA: TGCGCCAGCAGCTTGGGGTACCAAGAGACCCAGTACTTC. It yields the protein CASSLGYQETQYF.